This is a list of T cell receptor beta chains from one sample in a study of glioma-infiltrating T cells after dendritic cell vaccination. The data were produced by immunoSEQ multiplex PCR, yet TCRdb's version contains in-frame clones alone and is incomplete. The table has 85,000 to 100,000 clones, 75% to 90% seen once. This material consisted of blood, taken after dendritic cell vaccination. These TCRs come from a human donor with glioblastoma. The CDR3 runs from the conserved cysteine through the conserved F or W. The listing skips clone size in some rows; elsewhere it reads once, few, many or a size class.

TRBV9	NA	TRBJ2-4	CASSGSPTGAKNIQYF
TRBV5-1	NA	TRBJ2-2	CASVAGGSDTGELFF
TRBV5-1	few	TRBJ2-1	CASSSSGSHNEQFF
TRBV5-5	few	TRBJ2-5	CASSFSGSPQETQYF
TRBV12-2	NA	TRBJ2-1	CASPDCGRAFNEQFF
TRBV18	once	TRBJ2-1	CASSPSTGGTYNEQFF
TRBV19	NA	TRBJ1-1	CASSIVKNTEAFF
TRBV19	NA	TRBJ1-2	CASSTRGQGVGGYTF
TRBV15	NA	TRBJ2-3	CATSRDPTSTDTQYF
TRBV2	NA	TRBJ1-1	CASQGHTEAFF
TRBV6-6	NA	TRBJ2-2	CASSHWGGKNTGELFF